This TCR beta chain came from a study of OX40 agonist ivuxolimab in advanced cancers. Study information: Patients were treated with ivuxolimab, an agonistic anti-OX40 (CD134) antibody. Every patient in dose escalation had hepatocellular carcinoma, melanoma, renal cell or head and neck cancer. Study-wide points: Normalized expansion of T-cell clones was also low for some nonresponders.

This CDR3 is built from 14 residues. V was trimmed by 3 bases and J by 5 bases, leaving 14 bases between them. Per the germline V gene, CDR1 is LNHNV and CDR2 is YYDKDF (reference sequence). This clone was seen more than once but under ten times. Its antigen remains unidentified. Method: immunoSEQ multiplex PCR; TCRdb's copy keeps in-frame clones and lacks some. The sample shows about 47,000 clones, less than 90% of them seen only once. This chain uses TRBV15 with TRBJ2-7; possibly TRBD2 for D (5 bases). The sequenced sample was CD4+ or CD8+ T cells sorted from blood, obtained in a trial of the OX40 agonist ivuxolimab. This TCR was recovered from an adult with an advanced solid tumor such as melanoma, head and neck, liver or kidney cancer. CDR3 loop: CATSRDQEVHEQYF. The CDR3 DNA reads as TGTGCCACCAGCAGGGACCAGGAGGTCCACGAGCAGTACTTC.